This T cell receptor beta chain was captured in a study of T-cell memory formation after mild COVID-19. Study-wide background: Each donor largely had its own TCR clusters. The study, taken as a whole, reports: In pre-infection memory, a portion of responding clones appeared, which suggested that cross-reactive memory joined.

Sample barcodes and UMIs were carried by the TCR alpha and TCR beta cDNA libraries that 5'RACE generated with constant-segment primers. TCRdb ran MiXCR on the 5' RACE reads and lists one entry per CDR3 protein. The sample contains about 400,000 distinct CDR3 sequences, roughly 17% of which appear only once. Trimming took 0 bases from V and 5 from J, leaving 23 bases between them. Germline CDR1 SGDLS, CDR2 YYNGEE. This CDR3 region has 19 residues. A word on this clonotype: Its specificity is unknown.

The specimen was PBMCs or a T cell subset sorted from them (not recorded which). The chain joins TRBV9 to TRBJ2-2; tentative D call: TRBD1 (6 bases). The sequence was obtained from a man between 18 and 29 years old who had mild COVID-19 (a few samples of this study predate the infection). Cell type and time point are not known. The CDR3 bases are TGTGCCAGCAGCGTAGGGTCGGTTCTCGACAGGTGGGATACCGGGGAGCTGTTTTTT. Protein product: CASSVGSVLDRWDTGELFF. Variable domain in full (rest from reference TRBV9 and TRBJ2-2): DSGVTQTPKHLITATGQRVTLRCSPRSGDLSVYWYQQSLDQGLQFLIQYYNGEERAKGNILERFSAQQFPDLHSELNLSSLELGDSALYFCASSVGSVLDRWDTGELFFGEGSRLTVL.